These 23 T cell receptor beta chains share one sample of origin, sequenced in a study of blood T cell repertoires in COVID-19. Repertoires were generated with immunoSEQ multiplex PCR, while TCRdb's copy carries only in-frame clones and drops some. The data show some 110,000 clones, roughly 80% seen once. The sequenced sample consisted of peripheral blood. All receptors come from an older man with acute or convalescent COVID-19.

The chain uses TRBV28 and TRBJ1-2; D not resolved. The CDR3 totals 14 residues. Trimming removed 6 bases at V and 4 bases at J, with 15 bases between. From germline, CDR1 is MDHEN and CDR2 SYDVKM. The DNA for the CDR3 is TGTGCCAGCAGAACCTCCGGGAAGGCCTATGGCTACACCTTC. This encodes CASRTSGKAYGYTF.

The rearrangement uses TRBV30 and TRBJ2-7; D perhaps matches TRBD1 (6 bases). The CDR3 contains 15 residues. Germline CDR1 GTSNPN, CDR2 SVGIG (reference sequence). Deletions cut 4 bases from V and 1 base from J, with 17 bases between. The CDR3, as DNA: TGTGCCTGGACCCGAGGTGGGGGCCCGTCCTACGAGCAGTACTTC. Residues: CAWTRGGGPSYEQYF.

The chain employs TRBV13 and TRBJ2-3, with 10 nucleotides matching TRBD2. V shed 5 bases and J 2 bases; nucleotides not matched to a gene: 13. Germline V gene lookup returns CDR1 PRHDT and CDR2 FYEKMQ (reference sequence). The length of the CDR3 is 18 residues. The CDR3 sequence is CASSTPTAGGPSTDTQYF. The CDR3 bases are TGTGCCAGCAGCACCCCCACAGCGGGAGGGCCCTCCACAGATACGCAGTATTTT.

This clone has just a few counts. The CDR3 here is CASSQEGLGYGYTF. Written as DNA, the CDR3 is TGTGCCAGCAGCCAAGAGGGGCTTGGTTATGGCTACACCTTC. V gene TRBV3-1 (or the pseudogene TRBV3-2) combines with J gene TRBJ1-2, with D tentatively TRBD1 (5 bases). Trimming left V 0 bases short and J 5 bases short, with 10 bases between. CDR1 LGHDT and CDR2 YNNKEL come from the germline V gene (reference sequence). This CDR3 contains 14 residues.

The genes are TRBV7-9 and TRBJ2-3; TRBD2 aligns across 7 bases. This CDR3 is 16 amino acids long. The V and J ends lost 4 bases and 1 base, in that order; junction bases with no gene match: 8. Germline CDR1 and CDR2: SEHNR and FQNEAQ (reference sequence). CDR3 sequence (DNA): TGTGCCAGCAGCTCAGCCCGCCGGGGGGGCACAGATACGCAGTATTTT. Translated: CASSSARRGGTDTQYF.

This chain joins TRBV21-1 and TRBJ1-1; the table's D call, TRBD1, was not checked against the DNA. TRBV21-1 is termed a pseudogene. The CDR3 covers 14 residues. CDR3: CASSTQGRFTEAFF. CDR3 bases: TGTGCCAGCAGCACCCAGGGTAGGTTCACTGAAGCTTTCTTT.

This chain uses TRBV18 with TRBJ2-1, with 9 bases fitting TRBD2. Germline loops: CDR1 KGHSH, CDR2 LQKENI. This CDR3 is 16 amino acids long. Unmatched junction bases numbered 7, after V lost 0 bases and J lost 7 bases. The CDR3 DNA follows: TGTGCCAGCTCACCACCCTCTAGCGGGATCGCTAATGAGCAGTTCTTC. It codes for CASSPPSSGIANEQFF.

This chain uses TRBV6-2 or TRBV6-3 with TRBJ1-1, with 8 nucleotides matching TRBD1. The length of the CDR3 is 14 residues. The V segment lost 5 bases and the J segment 4 bases; nucleotides outside the gene matches: 6. Germline loops: CDR1 MNHEY, CDR2 SVGEGT. The CDR3 loop reads CASSDGQGSTEAFF. CDR3 nucleotides: TGTGCCAGCAGTGACGGACAGGGAAGCACTGAAGCTTTCTTT.

Comments on this clone: Distinct nucleotide sequences in the sample also encode this CDR3. This chain links TRBV3-1 (or the pseudogene TRBV3-2) with TRBJ1-2; maybe TRBD1 (5 bases). The CDR3 has 14 amino acids. The germline CDR1 and CDR2 sequences are LGHDT and YNNKEL (reference sequence). Trimming pared 0 bases from V and 7 bases from J, leaving 12 bases between. The CDR3 DNA follows: TGTGCCAGCAGCCAAGATAGGCAGGGACTTGGCTACACCTTC. The encoded protein is CASSQDRQGLGYTF.

This clone has more than one count but fewer than ten. The rearrangement links TRBV5-4 to TRBJ2-1; D is undetermined. The CDR3 totals 14 residues. CDR1 SGHNT and CDR2 YYREEE come from the germline V gene (reference sequence). V was clipped by 2 bases and J by 8 bases, with 14 bases between them. The DNA of the CDR3 is TGTGCCAGCAGCTTTCGGGTACCTCCCTATGAGCAGTTCTTC. Its translation: CASSFRVPPYEQFF. Supplemented by reference TRBV5-4 and TRBJ2-1, the full variable domain reads ETGVTQSPTHLIKTRGQQVTLRCSSQSGHNTVSWYQQALGQGPQFIFQYYREEENGRGNFPPRFSGLQFPNYSSELNVNALELDDSALYLCASSFRVPPYEQFFGPGTRLTVL.

The J gene is TRBJ2-1, the V gene TRBV6-5; 9 nucleotides match TRBD2. CDR1 and CDR2 from the germline V gene are MNHEY and SVGAGI. The CDR3 runs 15 residues. The junction had 8 bases not matched to a gene; V was cut back by 6 bases and J by 5 bases. CDR3 residues: CASSLSGGANNEQFF. The CDR3 bases are TGTGCCAGCAGCCTTAGCGGGGGAGCGAACAATGAGCAGTTCTTC.

The sample holds one count of this clone. CDR3 nucleotides: TGTGCCAGCAGCTTACCGCAAGAGACCCAGTACTTC. This encodes CASSLPQETQYF. The chain has TRBV11-2 and TRBJ2-5; D unclear. The CDR3 sequence is 12 residues long. Trimming cost V 2 bases and J 2 bases, with 3 bases left between them. Per germline, CDR1 SGHAT and CDR2 FQNNGV. Looking up the rest from reference TRBV11-2 and TRBJ2-5 gives the full variable domain: EAGVAQSPRYKIIEKRQSVAFWCNPISGHATLYWYQQILGQGPKLLIQFQNNGVVDDSQLPKDRFSAERLKGVDSTLKIQPAKLEDSAVYLCASSLPQETQYFGPGTRLLVL.

The chain combines TRBV7-3 with TRBJ2-1, with 8 positions matching TRBD1. CDR1 and CDR2 (germline): SGHTA, FQGTGA. V was clipped by 0 bases and J by 8 bases; unmatched bases: 6. This CDR3 contains 15 residues. The CDR3 DNA sequence: TGTGCCAGCAGCTTAACGGCGACAGGGGTCGATGAGCAGTTCTTC. Its translation is CASSLTATGVDEQFF.

This clone was found a few times. The chain couples TRBV6-5 to TRBJ2-5; D unresolved. Trimming removed 6 bases from V and 3 bases from J, with 14 bases in between. Germline V lookup: CDR1 MNHEY, CDR2 SVGAGI. This CDR3 region has 14 residues. In DNA, the CDR3 is TGTGCCAGCAGGCCCGGAACAGAAAAAGAGACCCAGTACTTC. Translating gives CASRPGTEKETQYF.

The count of this clone is one. The genes are TRBV27 and TRBJ2-1; the match to TRBD2 covers 7 bases. V lost 5 bases to trimming and J lost 3 bases; unmatched junction nucleotides: 10. Germline lookup yields CDR1 MNHEY and CDR2 SMNVEV (reference sequence). The CDR3 length is 16 residues. CDR3: CASSPLAATFYNEQFF. The CDR3 coding sequence is TGTGCCAGCAGTCCCCTAGCGGCCACCTTCTACAATGAGCAGTTCTTC.

The rearrangement uses TRBV30 and TRBJ2-7, with D possibly matching TRBD1 (6 bases). The CDR3 loop spans 15 amino acids. V was clipped by 0 bases and J by 5 bases, with 17 bases between them. Germline CDR1 is GTSNPN and CDR2 is SVGIG (reference sequence). CDR3 residues: CAWSVSAGVADEQYF. The CDR3, as DNA: TGTGCCTGGAGTGTATCGGCAGGGGTGGCGGACGAGCAGTACTTC.

The chain uses TRBV6-2 or TRBV6-3 and TRBJ2-7; TRBD1 aligns across 11 bases. Germline-derived CDR1 and CDR2 are MNHEY and SVGEGT. This CDR3 spans 19 amino acids. The trim removed 2 bases at V and 3 bases at J, leaving 15 bases unmatched. CDR3 bases: TGTGCCAGCAGTTACCCGGACAGGGGGCCAACCAGGGGATTCTACGAGCAGTACTTC. Amino acid sequence: CASSYPDRGPTRGFYEQYF.

V and J are TRBV9 and TRBJ2-3, with 8 bases fitting TRBD1. Germline loops: CDR1 SGDLS, CDR2 YYNGEE. The CDR3 extends over 15 amino acids. The V gene end was trimmed by 0 bases and the J gene end by 6 bases; junction bases not matched to a gene: 6. The CDR3 here is CASSVAPRTGDTQYF. The CDR3 nucleotides read TGTGCCAGCAGCGTAGCCCCACGGACAGGGGATACGCAGTATTTT.

The chain employs TRBV4-1 and TRBJ2-1; 7 nucleotides match TRBD2. V was pared by 1 base and J by 9 bases, with 6 bases of the junction left unmatched. The CDR3 length is 14 residues. Germline CDR1 is MGHRA and CDR2 is YSYEKL. Written as DNA, the CDR3 is TGCGCCAGCAGCCAAGTAAGCGGGAAACCTGAGCAGTTCTTC. It codes for CASSQVSGKPEQFF.

The rearrangement links TRBV5-5 to TRBJ2-7; the D is unclear. The CDR3 is made up of 14 amino acids. Looked up from germline, CDR1 is SGHKS and CDR2 is YYEKEE (reference sequence). V was trimmed by 3 bases and J by 1 base, leaving 11 bases between them. The CDR3 sequence is CASSSVSSSYEQYF. In DNA, the CDR3 is TGTGCCAGCAGCTCGGTGAGTAGTTCCTACGAGCAGTACTTC.

This chain uses TRBV7-2 with TRBJ1-3; the match to TRBD1 covers 11 bases. The V segment lost 4 bases and the J segment 1 base; nucleotides outside the gene matches: 6. Per germline, CDR1 SGHTA and CDR2 FQGNSA. CDR3 size: 17 residues. DNA of the CDR3: TGTGCCAGCAGCTGGACAGGGGGCGCTTGGTCTGGAAACACCATATATTTT. It yields the protein CASSWTGGAWSGNTIYF.

The chain employs TRBV7-2 and TRBJ2-7, with 7 bases fitting TRBD1. Germline lookup yields CDR1 SGHTA and CDR2 FQGNSA. The CDR3 contains 13 residues. V gave up 3 bases and J gave up 9 bases; unmatched junction bases: 8. CDR3 region: CASSFDRDSLQYF. The DNA of the CDR3 is TGTGCCAGCAGCTTTGATCGGGACAGCCTGCAGTACTTC.

The chain couples TRBV3-1 (or the pseudogene TRBV3-2) to TRBJ1-2; a weak D match, TRBD1 (5 bases). Germline CDR1 and CDR2: LGHDT and YNNKEL (reference sequence). V shed 6 bases and J shed 6 bases, with 11 bases lying between them. This CDR3 contains 12 residues. In nucleotides, the CDR3 is TGTGCCAGCAGGACAGTGGAGAATGGCTACACCTTC. Amino acids: CASRTVENGYTF.